This entry lists 10 T cell receptor beta chains sequenced from one sample in a study of T cells in Graves' hyperthyroidism and ophthalmopathy. Amplification yielded TCR beta CDR3 regions, with RNA transcripts as the source. When the TCR CDR3 underwent first-round RT-PCR, the HTBI primer set was used. From the multiplex PCR reads, TCRdb called clonotypes with MiXCR, one entry per CDR3 protein. There are approximately 640,000 distinct CDR3 sequences in the sample; just under 45% occur only once, and 6.5% to 9% lies in the top ten. Sample: peripheral blood or thyroid tissue (not recorded which). The receptor set was obtained from an adult man with Graves' disease, either hyperthyroidism or ophthalmopathy (not recorded which).

This clonotype has a single count. The CDR3 coding sequence is TGCAGCGTTGAAGAACCTAGCGGGGCAGGCTATGGCTACACCTTC. Translated: CSVEEPSGAGYGYTF. J is TRBJ1-2 and V is TRBV29-1; tentative D call: TRBD1 (5 bases). This CDR3 contains 15 residues. Trimming shortened V by 0 bases and J by 4 bases, and 15 bases separated the two germline ends. Germline-derived CDR1 and CDR2 are SQVTM and ANQGSEA.

As concerns this clonotype: This CDR3 fails to terminate in the conserved phenylalanine or tryptophan, so it likely reflects a read error. Because the CDR3's place on the DNA is in doubt, the DNA is left out and the CDR3 is given as listed by TCRdb. The rearrangement links TRBV7-9 to TRBJ2-5. Ends included, the CDR3 has 8 residues. CDR1 is SEHNR, CDR2 FQNEAQ, per germline (reference sequence). CDR3 protein: CASSSRDY.

The chain links TRBV20-1 to TRBJ2-7, with D perhaps given as TRBD1 or TRBD2 (5 bases each). The germline V gene has CDR1 DFQATT and CDR2 SNEGSKA (reference sequence). This CDR3 is 13 amino acids long. Trimming shortened V by 4 bases and J by 2 bases, and 12 bases separated the two germline ends. The CDR3: CSAIRDGPYEQYF. In DNA form, the CDR3 reads TGCAGTGCTATCCGGGACGGACCCTACGAGCAGTACTTC.

Worth noting for this clonotype: A much larger clone sits a single nucleotide away, making a read error possible. The V and J genes are TRBV7-2 and TRBJ2-7, with 8 bases identical to TRBD1. Germline V CDR1 and CDR2: SGHTA, FQGNSA. V lost 3 bases, J lost 0 bases, and 4 bases stayed unmatched. This CDR3 region has 15 residues. The CDR3 DNA reads TGTGCCAGCAGCTTCGGACAGGGCATCTCCTACGAGCAGTACTTC. As protein: CASSFGQGISYEQYF.

This clonotype was detected many times. The V and J genes are TRBV5-4 and TRBJ1-5, with D maybe TRBD1 (6 bases). Trimming cost V 0 bases and J 4 bases, with 8 bases left between them. The CDR3 runs to 14 residues. Per germline, CDR1 SGHNT and CDR2 YYREEE (reference sequence). CDR3 sequence: CASSLGGQNQPQHF. CDR3 coding DNA: TGTGCCAGCAGCTTGGGAGGACAGAATCAGCCCCAGCATTTT.

Ten or more counts support this clonotype. The chain links TRBV29-1 to TRBJ1-2; D possibly corresponds to TRBD1 (5 bases). Germline V lookup: CDR1 SQVTM, CDR2 ANQGSEA. Deletions cut 5 bases from V and 6 bases from J, with 13 bases between. The length of the CDR3 is 12 residues. The CDR3 sequence is CSVRRVKDGYTF. CDR3 nucleotide sequence: TGCAGCGTTCGCAGGGTGAAGGATGGCTACACCTTC.

The table lists this clonotype with a few counts. Relative to the germline gene, one junction end is altered; a read error may explain this. This chain uses TRBV10-3 with TRBJ1-6; no firm D call. The CDR3 extends over 15 amino acids. Germline CDR1 is ENHRY and CDR2 is SYGVKD. The CDR3 loop reads CASSYGVEDNSPLHF. Written as DNA, the CDR3 is TGTGCCAGCAGTTACGGGGTGGAAGATAATTCACCCCTCCACTTT.

The V and J genes are TRBV5-1 and TRBJ2-7; TRBD2 agrees at 9 bases. The CDR3 length is 16 residues. Germline-derived CDR1 and CDR2 are SGHRS and YFSETQ. V shed 4 bases and J 0 bases; nucleotides not matched to a gene: 8. The CDR3 is CASSPSGASGSYEQYF. The DNA for the CDR3 is TGCGCCAGCAGCCCTAGCGGGGCCTCGGGCTCCTACGAGCAGTACTTC.

This clonotype was detected a few times. Just one base apart from a much larger clone, this may be a read error. This chain links TRBV10-3 with TRBJ1-5; perhaps TRBD1 as D (5 bases). V was trimmed by 5 bases and J by 7 bases, leaving 12 bases between them. Germline assignment: CDR1 ENHRY and CDR2 SYGVKD. The CDR3 extends over 13 amino acids. The CDR3 region has the DNA TGTGCCATCAGTTCGGGGGATTTGCAGCCCCAGCATTTT. It yields the protein CAISSGDLQPQHF.

The J gene is TRBJ2-1, the V gene TRBV15, with TRBD2 matching 10 bases. Germline values: CDR1 LNHNV, CDR2 YYDKDF (reference sequence). V was pared by 2 bases and J by 7 bases, with 2 bases of the junction left unmatched. The CDR3 has 14 amino acids. CDR3 loop: CATSRLAGVNEQFF. CDR3 nucleotides: TGTGCCACCAGCAGACTAGCGGGAGTGAATGAGCAGTTCTTC.